The present T cell receptor (beta chain) was sequenced within a study of T-cell memory formation after mild COVID-19. Overall study: TCR clusters showed largely donor specificity. Study-wide findings and caveats: Among clones contracting day 15 to 85, CD4/CD8 was balanced, whereas later expanders leaned CD4+. Among CD4+ contracting clones, most were CM and EM, and CD8+ ones EMRA.

TCR alpha and TCR beta cDNA libraries with sample barcodes and UMIs came from 5'RACE using constant-segment primers. One entry per CDR3 protein results from TCRdb running MiXCR on the 5' RACE reads. The table records about 450,000 distinct CDR3 sequences, under 25% of them present only once. Concerning this clonotype itself: Its antigen is still unknown.

The TCR originated in an adult woman who had mild COVID-19 (a few samples of this study predate the infection). Cell type and time point are not known. The specimen sequenced was PBMCs or a T cell subset sorted from them (not recorded which).

The CDR3 loop reads CASSLRTGANTEAFF. CDR3 nucleotide sequence: TGCGCCAGCAGCCTACGGACAGGCGCGAACACTGAAGCTTTCTTT. This chain uses TRBV5-1 with TRBJ1-1; 7 nucleotides line up with TRBD1. The germline CDR1 and CDR2 sequences are SGHRS and YFSETQ. There are 15 residues in the CDR3. Germline trimming cut 4 bases from V and 1 base from J; bases unmatched to any gene: 7.